The clone carrying this T cell receptor (beta chain) was detected ten times or more. The CDR3 regions of TCR beta were amplified from RNA transcripts. Primed by the HTBI set, a first-round RT-PCR was run on the TCR CDR3. TCRdb fed the multiplex PCR reads into MiXCR, producing one record per CDR3 protein. The data hold about 380,000 distinct CDR3 sequences, with around 14% observed a single time. Stability of Graves' hyperthyroidism was defined as absent ophthalmopathy progression within 18 months. It was uncontrolled infection, other autoimmune disease, pregnancy or lactation that excluded patients. This CDR3 has 15 residues. Losses at the gene ends were 0 bases for V and 13 bases for J; bases not matched to a gene: 7. The germline CDR1 and CDR2 sequences are SNHLY and FYNNEI. These data are taken from a study of T cells in Graves' hyperthyroidism and ophthalmopathy.

The gene calls are TRBV2 and TRBJ1-4, with TRBD1 identical over 11 bases. Material for sequencing was blood. This TCR came from a woman aged 55-75 years with Graves' hyperthyroidism. The CDR3 DNA is TGTGCCAGCAGTGAAGCGGGACAGGGGGTCACGGGACTGTTTTTT. Residues: CASSEAGQGVTGLFF.